The 6 T cell receptor beta chains presented below share a single source sample, sequenced in a study of molecular identifiers for immune sequencing clone quantification. Using its own MiXCR run on the PCR reads, TCRdb lists one record per CDR3 protein. The table has about half a million distinct CDR3 sequences, 20% to 25% seen once; the top ten hold about 0.84%. The sample was naive CD8+ T cells from blood, with Jurkat cell RNA spiked in. Subset given: FACS-sorted CD8+CD4-CCR7+CD45RA+ naive T cells. These receptors all come from a human donor in good health. Some libraries in this study had Jurkat cell RNA spiked in.

On this clonotype: Given a much more abundant clone one base away, this may be a read error. V is TRBV28 and J is TRBJ1-1; the D gene is possibly TRBD1 (5 bases). Germline CDR1 reads MDHEN; CDR2 reads SYDVKM. The germline V and J ends were trimmed by 3 bases and 0 bases, with 14 bases remaining between them. The CDR3 contains 16 residues. The CDR3: CASSFSGCAMNTEAFF. CDR3 DNA sequence: TGTGCCAGCAGTTTCTCAGGGTGTGCTATGAACACTGAAGCTTTCTTT.

This chain joins TRBV4-1 and TRBJ2-1, with unresolved D. CDR3 length: 16 residues. Per the germline V gene, CDR1 is MGHRA and CDR2 is YSYEKL. V was clipped by 0 bases and J by 0 bases, with 9 bases between them. Here the CDR3 reads CASSQEAVFSYNEQFF. The DNA of the CDR3 is TGCGCCAGCAGCCAAGAGGCCGTTTTCTCCTACAATGAGCAGTTCTTC.

At least ten counts were recorded for this clonotype. This chain joins TRBV5-6 and TRBJ2-7, with D perhaps TRBD1 (6 bases). This CDR3 has 15 residues. Germline values: CDR1 SGHDT, CDR2 YYEEEE. V lost 3 bases to trimming and J lost 6 bases, with 19 bases between them. CDR3 sequence: CASSSAGTFLGEQYF. CDR3 nucleotide sequence: TGTGCCAGCAGCTCGGCAGGGACATTCCTGGGCGAGCAGTACTTC.

This clonotype was seen only a few times. This chain's CDR3 is CASISIGVLTYEQYF. In DNA form, the CDR3 reads TGTGCCAGCATCTCAATTGGGGTCCTAACCTACGAGCAGTACTTC. The rearrangement uses TRBV6-2 or TRBV6-3 and TRBJ2-7; D remains ambiguous. Germline CDR1 MNHEY, CDR2 SVGEGT. The V and J ends lost 7 bases and 2 bases respectively, with 18 bases between them. The CDR3 is made up of 15 amino acids.

The gene calls are TRBV30 and TRBJ2-5; perhaps TRBD2 as D (5 bases). The CDR3 loop spans 12 amino acids. Germline V CDR1 and CDR2: GTSNPN, SVGIG (reference sequence). Trimming stripped 0 bases from V and 3 bases from J, with 5 bases between. CDR3 DNA sequence: TGTGCCTGGAGTGTACTAGAAGAGACCCAGTACTTC. It yields the protein CAWSVLEETQYF.

The chain is built from TRBV19 and TRBJ1-5; maybe TRBD1 (6 bases). The CDR3 runs to 14 residues. Deletions cut 6 bases from V and 1 base from J, with 10 bases between. Germline CDR1 reads LNHDA; CDR2 reads SQIVND (reference sequence). CDR3 residues: CASSIDRSNQPQHF. The CDR3 region has the DNA TGTGCCAGTAGCATCGACAGGAGCAATCAGCCCCAGCATTTT.